This TCR beta chain comes out of a study of CD8 T cells in ankylosing spondylitis. Overall study results and limits: Reportedly, disease-linked clones are significantly enriched in ankylosing spondylitis patients' matched synovial fluid. A TCR beta motif made of 7 to 9 highly homologous variants seemed typical of ankylosing spondylitis blood.

For TCR beta, libraries came from quantitative 5'-RACE with molecular barcodes. TCRdb processed the 5' RACE reads anew with MiXCR; each CDR3 protein has one entry. The sample carries approximately 45,000 distinct CDR3 sequences, approximately 11% recorded once. Of note for this clonotype: Its antigen remains unidentified.

From germline, CDR1 is LGHDT and CDR2 YNNKEL (reference sequence). This CDR3 spans 15 amino acids. Deletions cut 0 bases from V and 7 bases from J, with 13 bases between. Specimen: blood, either unsorted or a sorted T cell fraction (not recorded which). The sequence was obtained from a male donor with ankylosing spondylitis or in good health (not recorded which). The chain joins TRBV3-1 to TRBJ1-5, with D perhaps TRBD1 (5 bases). The CDR3 protein is CASSQDEGEGQPQHF. CDR3 nucleotide sequence: TGTGCCAGCAGCCAAGATGAAGGGGAGGGCCAGCCCCAGCATTTT.